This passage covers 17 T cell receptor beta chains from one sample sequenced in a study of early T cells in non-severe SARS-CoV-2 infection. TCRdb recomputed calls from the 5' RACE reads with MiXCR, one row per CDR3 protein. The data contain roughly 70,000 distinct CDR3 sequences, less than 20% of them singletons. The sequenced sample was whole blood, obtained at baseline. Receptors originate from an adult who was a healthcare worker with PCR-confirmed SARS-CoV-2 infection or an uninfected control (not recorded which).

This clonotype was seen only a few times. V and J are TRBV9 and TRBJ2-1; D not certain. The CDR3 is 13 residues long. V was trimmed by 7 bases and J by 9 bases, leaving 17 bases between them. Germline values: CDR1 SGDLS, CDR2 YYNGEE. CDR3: CASGPGPDGEQFF. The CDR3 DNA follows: TGTGCCAGCGGGCCAGGACCTGATGGTGAGCAGTTCTTC.

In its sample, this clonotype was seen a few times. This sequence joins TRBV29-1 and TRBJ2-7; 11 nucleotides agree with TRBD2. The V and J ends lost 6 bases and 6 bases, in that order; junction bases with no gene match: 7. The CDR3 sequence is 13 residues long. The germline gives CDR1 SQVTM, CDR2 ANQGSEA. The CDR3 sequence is CSVGTSGPTEQYF. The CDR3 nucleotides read TGCAGCGTCGGGACTAGCGGCCCGACCGAGCAGTACTTC.

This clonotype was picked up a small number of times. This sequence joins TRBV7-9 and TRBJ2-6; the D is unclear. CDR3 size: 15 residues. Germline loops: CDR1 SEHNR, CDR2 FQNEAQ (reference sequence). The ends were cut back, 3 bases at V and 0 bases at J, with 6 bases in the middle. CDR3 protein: CASSFLSSGANVLTF. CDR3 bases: TGTGCCAGCAGCTTTTTGAGCTCTGGGGCCAACGTCCTGACTTTC.

CDR3 DNA: TGTGCCATCAGTGGGACTAGCGGTAAAGAGACCCAGTACTTC. Amino acid sequence: CAISGTSGKETQYF. This chain links TRBV10-3 with TRBJ2-5; 10 nucleotides match TRBD2. Trimming at V came to 4 bases and at J to 3 bases, leaving 2 bases not matched to a gene. This CDR3 is built from 14 residues. Germline loops: CDR1 ENHRY, CDR2 SYGVKD.

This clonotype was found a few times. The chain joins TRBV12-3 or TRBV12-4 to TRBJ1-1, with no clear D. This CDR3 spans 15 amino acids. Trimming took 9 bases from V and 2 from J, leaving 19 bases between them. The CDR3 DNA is TGTGCCAGTTATCCTACCCCCAGTTCCAACACTGAAGCTTTCTTT. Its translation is CASYPTPSSNTEAFF.

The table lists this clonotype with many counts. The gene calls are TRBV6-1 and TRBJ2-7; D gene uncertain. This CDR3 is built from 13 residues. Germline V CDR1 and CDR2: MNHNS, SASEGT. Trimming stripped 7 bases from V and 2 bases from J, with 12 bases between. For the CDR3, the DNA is TGTGCCAGCACGCCAGCTGCTCCCTACGAGCAGTACTTC. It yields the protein CASTPAAPYEQYF.

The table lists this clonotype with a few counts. CDR3 in amino acids: CSAKVTGNQPQHF. The CDR3 DNA reads TGCAGTGCTAAGGTTACGGGCAATCAGCCCCAGCATTTT. This chain joins TRBV20-1 and TRBJ1-5, with D hard to call. CDR3 size: 13 residues. The germline V and J ends were trimmed by 4 bases and 2 bases, with 9 bases remaining between them. Germline assignment: CDR1 DFQATT and CDR2 SNEGSKA (reference sequence).

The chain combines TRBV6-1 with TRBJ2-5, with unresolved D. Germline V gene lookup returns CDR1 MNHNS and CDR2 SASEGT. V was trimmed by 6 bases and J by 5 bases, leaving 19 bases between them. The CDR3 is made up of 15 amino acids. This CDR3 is CASRPAVRQAETQYF. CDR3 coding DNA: TGTGCCAGCAGGCCCGCCGTCCGGCAGGCGGAGACCCAGTACTTC.

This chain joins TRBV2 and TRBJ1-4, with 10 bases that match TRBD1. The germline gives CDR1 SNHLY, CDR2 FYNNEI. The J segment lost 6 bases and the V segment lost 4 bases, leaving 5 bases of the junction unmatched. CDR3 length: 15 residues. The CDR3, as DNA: TGTGCCAGCAGTGGCCGGGACAGGGGACATGAAAAACTGTTTTTT. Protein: CASSGRDRGHEKLFF.

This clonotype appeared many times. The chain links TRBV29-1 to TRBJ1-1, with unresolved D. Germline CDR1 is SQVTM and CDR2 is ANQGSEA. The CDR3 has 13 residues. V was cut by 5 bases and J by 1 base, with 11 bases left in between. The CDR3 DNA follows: TGCAGCGTTTGTCTACATCCGAACACTGAAGCTTTCTTT. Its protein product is CSVCLHPNTEAFF.

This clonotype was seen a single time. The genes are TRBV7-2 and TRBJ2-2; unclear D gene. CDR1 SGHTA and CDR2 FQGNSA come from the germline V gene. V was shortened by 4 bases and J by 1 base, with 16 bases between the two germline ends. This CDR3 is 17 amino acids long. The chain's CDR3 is CASSSSYRAENTGELFF. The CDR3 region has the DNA TGTGCCAGCAGCTCATCATACCGCGCGGAGAACACCGGGGAGCTGTTTTTT.

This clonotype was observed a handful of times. CDR3 nucleotide sequence: TGCAGTGCTACCGGACGGCGGAATCAGCCCCAGCATTTT. It encodes CSATGRRNQPQHF. This chain uses TRBV20-1 with TRBJ1-5; no definite D call. Germline V gene data show CDR1 as DFQATT and CDR2 as SNEGSKA (reference sequence). Trimming shortened V by 4 bases and J by 4 bases, and 11 bases separated the two germline ends. The CDR3 covers 13 residues.

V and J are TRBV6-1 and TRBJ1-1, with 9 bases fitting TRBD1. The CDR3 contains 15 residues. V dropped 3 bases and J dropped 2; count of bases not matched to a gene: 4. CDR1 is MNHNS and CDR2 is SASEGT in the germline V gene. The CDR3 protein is CASSEVTGGNTEAFF. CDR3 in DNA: TGTGCCAGCAGTGAGGTGACAGGGGGAAACACTGAAGCTTTCTTT.

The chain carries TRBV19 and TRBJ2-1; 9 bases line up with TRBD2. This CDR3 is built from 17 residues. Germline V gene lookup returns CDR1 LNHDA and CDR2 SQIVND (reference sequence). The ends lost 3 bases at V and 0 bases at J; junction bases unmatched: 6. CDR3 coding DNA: TGTGCCAGTAGTATCGGAGTAGCGGGAGTCTCCTACAATGAGCAGTTCTTC. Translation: CASSIGVAGVSYNEQFF.

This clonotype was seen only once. CDR3 amino acids: CASSEAGQYYGYTF. The DNA of the CDR3 is TGTGCCAGCAGTGAAGCGGGGCAGTACTATGGCTACACCTTC. The chain links TRBV2 to TRBJ1-2, with TRBD1 as a possible D gene (5 bases). V lost 0 bases and J 3 bases, leaving 8 bases between the germline ends. The germline V gene encodes CDR1 SNHLY and CDR2 FYNNEI. The CDR3 covers 14 residues.

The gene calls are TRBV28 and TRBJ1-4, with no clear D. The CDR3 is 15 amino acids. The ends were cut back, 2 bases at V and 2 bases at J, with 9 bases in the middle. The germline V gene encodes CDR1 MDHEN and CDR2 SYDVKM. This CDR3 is CASSLVGSTNEKLFF. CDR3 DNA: TGTGCCAGCAGTTTAGTCGGGTCGACTAATGAAAAACTGTTTTTT.

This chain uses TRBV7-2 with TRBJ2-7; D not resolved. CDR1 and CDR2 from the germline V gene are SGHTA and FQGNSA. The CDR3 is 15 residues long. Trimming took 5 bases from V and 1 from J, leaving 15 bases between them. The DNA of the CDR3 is TGTGCCAGCAGCACCGCCCCCCAGCGATCCTACGAGCAGTACTTC. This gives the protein CASSTAPQRSYEQYF.